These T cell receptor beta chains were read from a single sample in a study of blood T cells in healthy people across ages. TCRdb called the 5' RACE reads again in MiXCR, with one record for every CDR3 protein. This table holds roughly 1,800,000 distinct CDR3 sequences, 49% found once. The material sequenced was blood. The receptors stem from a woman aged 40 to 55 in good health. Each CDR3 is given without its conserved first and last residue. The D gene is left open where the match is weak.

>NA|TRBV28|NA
ASSLEGGEISSYEQY
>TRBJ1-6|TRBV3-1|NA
ASSQMVGPLH
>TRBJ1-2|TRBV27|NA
ASSPEGYGYT
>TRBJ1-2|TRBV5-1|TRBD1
ASSLEPPGQKYGYT
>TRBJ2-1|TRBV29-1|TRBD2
SVDTSGEGYNEQF
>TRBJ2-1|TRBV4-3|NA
ASSQGTPYNEQF
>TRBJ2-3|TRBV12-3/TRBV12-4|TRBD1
ASSFTLTGDTDTQY
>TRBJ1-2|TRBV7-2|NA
ASSLVNLEGGYT
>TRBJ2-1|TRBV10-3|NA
AISESLAAFGEQF
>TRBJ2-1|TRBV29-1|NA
SVEDPSAPSSYNEQF
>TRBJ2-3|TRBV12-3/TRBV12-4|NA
ASSFQPGSYFGDTQY
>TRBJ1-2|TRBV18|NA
ASSPGPKTGYT
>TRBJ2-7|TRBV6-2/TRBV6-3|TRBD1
VSSYGDRPTYEQY
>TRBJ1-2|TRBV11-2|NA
ASSFDQGRGGYT
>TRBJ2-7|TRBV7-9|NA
ASSFPGEAEQY
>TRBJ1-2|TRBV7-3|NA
ASSLGGLGDGYT
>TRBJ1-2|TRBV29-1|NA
SVEGSRNYGYT
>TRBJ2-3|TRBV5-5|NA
ASRTSGDAY
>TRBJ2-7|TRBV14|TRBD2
ASSQDWGGVPSYEQY
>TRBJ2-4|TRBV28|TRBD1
ASSWGTGEGIQY
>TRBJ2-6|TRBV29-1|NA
SVFRDVNSGANVLT
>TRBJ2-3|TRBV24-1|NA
ATSDLPDTQY
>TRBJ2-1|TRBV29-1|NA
SGVRDITYNEQF
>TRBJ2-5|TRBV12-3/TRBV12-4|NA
ASSPGGQLQETQY
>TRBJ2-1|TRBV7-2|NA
ASSARDGDLSNEQF
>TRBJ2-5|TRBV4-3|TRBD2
ASSHRLAGGLQETQY
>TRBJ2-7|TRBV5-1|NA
ASSLPGGLGQSSYEQY
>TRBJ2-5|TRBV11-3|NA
ASRTIRGRGTQY
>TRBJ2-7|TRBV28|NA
ASSIRGVSYEQY
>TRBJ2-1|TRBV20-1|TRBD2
SARAGGPWNEQF
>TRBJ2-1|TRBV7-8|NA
ASSFNGFSYNEQF
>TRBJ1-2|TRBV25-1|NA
ASSISGNYGYT
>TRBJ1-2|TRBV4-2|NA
ASSQTVSGDGYT
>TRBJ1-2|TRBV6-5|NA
ASSYTTGGCDYT
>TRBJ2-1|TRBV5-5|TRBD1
ASRDPGDRGFYNEQF
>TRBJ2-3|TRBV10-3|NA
AISDPPASGTDTQY
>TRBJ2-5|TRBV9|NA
ASSSRRAEGETQY
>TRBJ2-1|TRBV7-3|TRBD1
ASSFGQGEQF
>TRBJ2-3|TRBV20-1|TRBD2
SARDGKRGDTDTQY
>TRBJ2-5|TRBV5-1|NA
ASSLEGSAETQY
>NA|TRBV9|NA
AGSPSRNLGETQY
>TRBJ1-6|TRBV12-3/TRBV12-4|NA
ASSFSGGQGSPLH
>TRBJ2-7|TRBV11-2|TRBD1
ASSLRTGVRNYEQY
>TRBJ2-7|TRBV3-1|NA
ASSPPNVDSYEQY
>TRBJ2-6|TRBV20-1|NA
SARDHASTSGANVLT
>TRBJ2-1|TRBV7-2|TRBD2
ASSLEAGGGFEQF
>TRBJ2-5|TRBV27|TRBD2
ASSPYSSGETQY
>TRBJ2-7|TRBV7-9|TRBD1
ASSSRGTGYSYEQY
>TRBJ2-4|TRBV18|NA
ASSPGLGPQY
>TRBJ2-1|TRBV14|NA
ASSQLGDPYNEQF
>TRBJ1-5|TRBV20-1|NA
SASPRWYQPQH